What follows are 11 T cell receptor beta chains derived from one specimen sequenced in a study of patients and donors after allogeneic stem cell transplantation. In TCRdb, the RT-PCR reads were re-called with MiXCR into one record per CDR3 protein. The data hold roughly 140,000 distinct CDR3 sequences, with roughly two fifths observed a single time. Sample: blood, either unsorted or a sorted T cell fraction (not recorded which). These receptors were collected from a human donor who was either an allogeneic HSCT recipient or a stem cell or donor lymphocyte infusion donor (not recorded which). It is not recorded whose cells these are; they may come from a transplant donor.

The chain recombines TRBV5-1 with TRBJ2-1; 11 bases line up with TRBD1. The ends lost 2 bases at V and 8 bases at J; junction bases unmatched: 6. The germline V gene has CDR1 SGHRS and CDR2 YFSETQ. The CDR3 is made up of 15 amino acids. CDR3 bases: TGCGCCAGCAGCTTCCCGGGACAGGGGGACCATGAGCAGTTCTTC. Translation gives CASSFPGQGDHEQFF.

This clonotype was seen a single time. The rearrangement links TRBV10-3 to TRBJ1-5, with TRBD1 matching 8 bases. The V gene end was trimmed by 3 bases and the J gene end by 7 bases; junction bases not matched to a gene: 8. The germline V gene encodes CDR1 ENHRY and CDR2 SYGVKD. This CDR3 is built from 15 residues. This CDR3 reads CAISDRTGRGQPQHF. DNA of the CDR3: TGTGCCATCAGTGACAGGACAGGGCGAGGGCAGCCCCAGCATTTT.

The chain is built from TRBV4-3 and TRBJ2-1; D is ambiguous. This CDR3 contains 13 residues. The V end lost 4 bases, the J end lost 8 bases, and 12 bases lay between the germline ends. Germline CDR1 LGHNA, CDR2 YSLEER. The DNA of the CDR3 is TGCGCCAGCAGCCCAAGGGTCTTTGATGAGCAGTTCTTC. As protein: CASSPRVFDEQFF.

The sample holds a few counts of this clonotype. The CDR3 DNA is TGCGCCAGCAGCCAAGGGAAGTTTCATTCACCCCTCCACTTT. This translates into CASSQGKFHSPLHF. The chain is built from TRBV4-3 and TRBJ1-6; D ambiguous. The CDR3 is 14 residues long. V lost 1 base and J 8 bases, leaving 9 bases between the germline ends. From germline, CDR1 is LGHNA and CDR2 YSLEER.

This clonotype was seen only a few times. The chain carries TRBV10-3 and TRBJ2-1; 10 nucleotides agree with TRBD2. Germline V gene data show CDR1 as ENHRY and CDR2 as SYGVKD. The length of the CDR3 is 17 residues. After removal of 10 bases from V and 3 bases from J, the junction contained 15 bases not matched to a gene. CDR3 DNA: TGTGCCACTTCCCCCGGAGGAGGACTAGCGGACTACAATGAGCAGTTCTTC. Amino acids: CATSPGGGLADYNEQFF.

The chain combines TRBV27 with TRBJ2-5; either TRBD1 or TRBD2 may fit D (5 bases each). This CDR3 contains 16 residues. Germline CDR1 is MNHEY and CDR2 is SMNVEV (reference sequence). The ends were cut back, 4 bases at V and 2 bases at J, with 17 bases in the middle. The CDR3: CASSSGTVTSQETQYF. The CDR3 DNA is TGTGCCAGCAGTTCCGGGACGGTGACCTCTCAAGAGACCCAGTACTTC.

There are a few counts of this clonotype. The rearrangement links TRBV20-1 to TRBJ2-3, with 9 bases that match TRBD2. Germline assignment: CDR1 DFQATT and CDR2 SNEGSKA (reference sequence). Trimming at V came to 5 bases and at J to 7 bases, leaving 13 bases not matched to a gene. The CDR3 has 15 residues. CDR3 in amino acids: CSAVQWRGGGNTQYF. The DNA of the CDR3 is TGCAGTGCTGTCCAATGGCGGGGGGGAGGGAATACGCAGTATTTT.

This clonotype has just a few counts. V usage is TRBV5-1 and J usage is TRBJ2-2, with D possibly being TRBD2 (5 bases). Germline V CDR1 and CDR2: SGHRS, YFSETQ. The CDR3 contains 17 residues. Trimming removed 3 bases from V and 6 bases from J, with 21 bases in between. CDR3 sequence (DNA): TGCGCCAGCAGCTCCACGACGCCTAGGACTGGCCCCGGGGAGCTGTTTTTT. Translation: CASSSTTPRTGPGELFF.

This clonotype was counted between two and nine times. The chain is built from TRBV19 and TRBJ2-1; the D call may be TRBD1 or TRBD2 (5 bases each). Germline CDR1 LNHDA, CDR2 SQIVND (reference sequence). V lost 3 bases and J lost 6, with 18 bases in between. This CDR3 comprises 16 residues. CDR3 residues: CASSIPRGAAGNEQFF. The CDR3 bases are TGTGCCAGTAGTATCCCACGAGGGGCTGCCGGCAATGAGCAGTTCTTC.

This clonotype was observed a handful of times. The chain links TRBV6-5 to TRBJ1-2; D unclear. Germline V gene sequence: CDR1 MNHEY, CDR2 SVGAGI. V lost 1 base and J lost 6, with 6 bases in between. The CDR3 runs 12 residues. CDR3 residues: CASSYFGDGYTF. The CDR3 DNA reads TGTGCCAGCAGTTACTTTGGGGATGGCTACACCTTC.

CDR3 sequence (DNA): TGTGCCAGCAGTTTAGCAGGGATCTCTGAAGCTTTCTTT. It translates to CASSLAGISEAFF. This sequence joins TRBV12-3 or TRBV12-4 and TRBJ1-1; D is undetermined. This CDR3 region has 13 residues. The germline V and J ends were trimmed by 0 bases and 6 bases, with 8 bases remaining between them.